Each of the 28 T cell receptor beta chains below was sequenced from the same sample in a study of blood T cells in healthy people across ages (dated by TCRdb to the mid-2010s). The method was 5' RACE. TCRdb records Illumina HiSeq 2500 as the sequencer. The second PCR ran for roughly 7 to 12 cycles and used a J-beta primer mix along with a sample-barcoded 5' primer. TCRdb took the public reads, trimmed them with fastp at Q25, ran MiXCR for clone calling and kept in-frame beta chains. Duplicate CDR3 protein sequences are folded into a single record with the most common DNA and genes. The sample has some 900,000 distinct CDR3 sequences on record, 45% to 50% of them singletons. Jointly, the top ten make up about an eighth of the sample. Sequencing was done on a sample of blood. The receptors here all came from a man aged 25-40 years in good health.

The CDR3 DNA reads TGTGCCGGGACAACTTCTGGGGCCAACGTCCTGACTTTC. It yields the protein CAGTTSGANVLTF. This chain connects TRBV30 to TRBJ2-6, with D possibly matching TRBD1 (6 bases). Germline loops: CDR1 GTSNPN, CDR2 SVGIG (reference sequence). The length of the CDR3 is 13 residues. V gave up 8 bases and J gave up 1 base, with 9 bases separating them.

This clonotype was counted a few times. The rearrangement uses TRBV9 and TRBJ2-5; maybe TRBD1 (6 bases). V was shortened by 3 bases and J by 2 bases, with 17 bases between the two germline ends. This CDR3 comprises 16 residues. Germline CDR1 is SGDLS and CDR2 is YYNGEE. The CDR3 sequence: CASSDGQGGRQETQYF. In DNA, the CDR3 is TGTGCCAGCAGCGATGGCCAAGGGGGACGGCAAGAGACCCAGTACTTC.

The chain carries TRBV7-2 and TRBJ2-7; 7 bases match TRBD2. The V segment lost 1 base and the J segment 4 bases; nucleotides outside the gene matches: 7. CDR3 length equals 15 residues. Germline values: CDR1 SGHTA, CDR2 FQGNSA. The CDR3 coding sequence is TGTGCCAGCAGCTTAGGAGTGGCTAGCGGTTACGAGCAGTACTTC. It yields the protein CASSLGVASGYEQYF.

This clonotype was recorded once. The rearrangement uses TRBV27 and TRBJ1-2, with D hard to call. V gave up 6 bases and J gave up 5 bases, with 10 bases separating them. The CDR3 consists of 12 residues. CDR1 and CDR2 (germline): MNHEY, SMNVEV (reference sequence). Written as DNA, the CDR3 is TGTGCCAGCAGGTCGACGGCGTATGGCTACACCTTC. It translates to CASRSTAYGYTF.

The rearrangement uses TRBV7-9 and TRBJ2-7, with D perhaps matching TRBD2 (6 bases). The CDR3 covers 15 residues. Trimming pared 3 bases from V and 2 bases from J, leaving 14 bases between. Germline assignment: CDR1 SEHNR and CDR2 FQNEAQ (reference sequence). The CDR3: CASSFREGEAYEQYF. The CDR3 DNA reads TGTGCCAGCAGCTTTAGGGAAGGGGAGGCCTACGAGCAGTACTTC.

The chain joins TRBV7-2 to TRBJ1-2, with D maybe TRBD1 (5 bases). The CDR3 has 14 residues. Trimming removed 1 base from V and 3 bases from J, with 9 bases in between. From germline, CDR1 is SGHTA and CDR2 FQGNSA. The DNA of the CDR3 is TGTGCCAGCAGCTTAGGATCAGGGTACTATGGCTACACCTTC. Protein sequence: CASSLGSGYYGYTF.

V usage is TRBV28 and J usage is TRBJ2-2; D perhaps matches TRBD2 (6 bases). Germline V gene lookup returns CDR1 MDHEN and CDR2 SYDVKM. CDR3 length equals 15 residues. Trimming removed 6 bases from V and 1 base from J, with 12 bases in between. DNA for the CDR3: TGTGCCAGCAGACCTAGACTAGGGAACACCGGGGAGCTGTTTTTT. Encoded protein: CASRPRLGNTGELFF.

This clonotype was seen only a few times. The chain links TRBV28 to TRBJ2-5; 11 bases map to TRBD2. CDR1 and CDR2 from the germline V gene are MDHEN and SYDVKM. The CDR3 is made up of 15 amino acids. V shed 3 bases and J 4 bases; nucleotides not matched to a gene: 4. The chain's CDR3 is CASSLPLAGGETQYF. The CDR3 DNA reads as TGTGCCAGCAGTTTGCCTCTAGCGGGGGGAGAGACCCAGTACTTC.

The rearrangement joins TRBV29-1 to TRBJ1-5; TRBD1 might be the D (6 bases). This CDR3 is 13 amino acids long. V gave up 6 bases and J gave up 5 bases, with 14 bases separating them. Germline V lookup: CDR1 SQVTM, CDR2 ANQGSEA. Here the CDR3 reads CSVAPDSDQPQHF. Here the CDR3 DNA reads TGCAGCGTGGCCCCGGACAGCGATCAGCCCCAGCATTTT.

This clonotype came up a few times. V usage is TRBV10-3 and J usage is TRBJ1-6, with D possibly TRBD1 on 5 matching bases. There are 16 residues in the CDR3. Germline assignment: CDR1 ENHRY and CDR2 SYGVKD. Deletions cut 4 bases from V and 0 bases from J, with 10 bases between. The CDR3: CAISVQGPSYNSPLHF. The CDR3 nucleotides read TGTGCCATCAGTGTTCAGGGACCCTCCTATAATTCACCCCTCCACTTT.

The V and J genes are TRBV20-1 and TRBJ2-3, with TRBD1 identical over 8 bases. CDR1 and CDR2 from the germline V gene are DFQATT and SNEGSKA (reference sequence). The V segment lost 5 bases and the J segment 2 bases; nucleotides outside the gene matches: 3. CDR3 length equals 13 residues. CDR3 sequence: CSAWDRTTDTQYF. The CDR3 nucleotides are TGCAGTGCTTGGGACAGGACCACAGATACGCAGTATTTT.

This clonotype was seen once. The V gene is TRBV27, the J gene TRBJ2-1; 10 bases are a match to TRBD1. The V segment lost 6 bases and the J segment 4 bases; nucleotides outside the gene matches: 6. CDR1 and CDR2 from the germline V gene are MNHEY and SMNVEV (reference sequence). The CDR3 is 15 amino acids. CDR3 sequence reads: CASRPPGQGYNEQFF. The DNA of the CDR3 is TGTGCCAGCAGGCCGCCGGGACAGGGGTACAATGAGCAGTTCTTC.

As concerns this clonotype: A single base separates this from a much larger clone, so it may be a read error. V usage is TRBV14 and J usage is TRBJ2-5, with D unclear. Trimming took off 0 bases at V and 5 bases at J, with 1 base between the two ends. The CDR3 length is 11 residues. Germline V lookup: CDR1 SGHDN, CDR2 FVKESK. The CDR3 region has the DNA TGTGCCAGCAGCCAAGATGAGACCCAGTACTTC. Protein sequence: CASSQDETQYF.

This sequence joins TRBV21-1 and TRBJ1-5; the table assigns TRBD1, which was not confirmed against the DNA. TRBV21-1 is annotated as a pseudogene. The CDR3 is 14 amino acids. The CDR3 sequence is CASRGRDGNQPQHF. In DNA form, the CDR3 reads TGTGCCAGCAGGGGCAGGGACGGGAATCAGCCCCAGCATTTT.

A few counts support this clonotype. The chain carries TRBV6-5 and TRBJ2-7, with D tentatively TRBD1 (6 bases). The germline V gene has CDR1 MNHEY and CDR2 SVGAGI. V shed 6 bases and J shed 0 bases, with 15 bases lying between them. CDR3 size: 15 residues. CDR3 amino acids: CASRPGQSLSYEQYF. The CDR3 DNA is TGTGCCAGCAGGCCCGGACAGAGTCTCTCCTACGAGCAGTACTTC.

V and J are TRBV27 and TRBJ1-2, with D perhaps matching TRBD1 (5 bases). Per the germline V gene, CDR1 is MNHEY and CDR2 is SMNVEV (reference sequence). CDR3 length equals 15 residues. Trimming shortened V by 3 bases and J by 8 bases, and 19 bases separated the two germline ends. The CDR3 region is CASSLSAGRTNGYTF. DNA of the CDR3: TGTGCCAGCAGTTTGTCGGCAGGGCGAACAAACGGCTACACCTTC.

This clonotype turned up a few times. The genes are TRBV12-3 or TRBV12-4 and TRBJ2-7, with D possibly matching TRBD1 (5 bases). The germline V and J ends were trimmed by 2 bases and 2 bases, with 10 bases remaining between them. This CDR3 spans 14 amino acids. For the CDR3, the DNA is TGTGCCAGCAGTTTATCGACAGAAGCCTACGAGCAGTACTTC. Its translation: CASSLSTEAYEQYF.

The rearrangement links TRBV4-1 to TRBJ2-7, with 10 bases lining up with TRBD2. The V and J ends lost 0 bases and 1 base, in that order; junction bases with no gene match: 6. CDR1 is MGHRA, CDR2 YSYEKL, per germline. The CDR3 runs 17 residues. In DNA form, the CDR3 reads TGCGCCAGCAGCCAAGAGGAGGGACTAGCGACATCCTACGAGCAGTACTTC. Amino acid sequence: CASSQEEGLATSYEQYF.

This chain uses TRBV29-1 with TRBJ2-7; 9 positions agree with TRBD1. The end of the DNA aligns better with TRBJ2-5, so the J call may be wrong. Germline CDR1 SQVTM, CDR2 ANQGSEA. CDR3 length equals 14 residues. CDR3 region: CSVARGQGVETQYF. CDR3 DNA: TGCAGCGTTGCTCGGGGACAGGGAGTAGAGACCCAGTACTTC.

This clonotype appeared a few times. The chain links TRBV20-1 to TRBJ2-7; a weak D match, TRBD1 (6 bases). The CDR3 has 14 residues. Trimming removed 6 bases at V and 3 bases at J, with 18 bases between. CDR1 is DFQATT and CDR2 is SNEGSKA in the germline V gene (reference sequence). The CDR3 is CSAAQGYTFYEQYF. CDR3 nucleotides: TGCAGTGCGGCGCAGGGGTATACCTTCTACGAGCAGTACTTC.

The chain links TRBV3-1 to TRBJ1-5, with 8 bases matching TRBD1. The CDR3 spans 14 residues. J gave up 4 bases and V 3 bases, and 2 bases lay outside the gene matches. Germline V gene lookup returns CDR1 LGHDT and CDR2 YNNKEL (reference sequence). DNA of the CDR3: TGTGCCAGCAGCCACGGACAGGGTAATCAGCCCCAGCATTTT. Residues: CASSHGQGNQPQHF.

The CDR3 coding sequence is TGTGCCAGCAGTTTAACCCCTTTCTACGAGCAGTACTTC. Translating it yields CASSLTPFYEQYF. J is TRBJ2-7 and V is TRBV27; D remains unclear. CDR3 length: 13 residues. CDR1 is MNHEY and CDR2 is SMNVEV in the germline V gene (reference sequence). Trimming pared 2 bases from V and 3 bases from J, leaving 8 bases between.

The rearrangement joins TRBV28 to TRBJ1-5, with unresolved D. Trimming pared 4 bases from V and 1 base from J, leaving 8 bases between. The germline V gene encodes CDR1 MDHEN and CDR2 SYDVKM. This CDR3 has 14 residues. The CDR3 nucleotides are TGTGCCAGCAGTTCCACAAAGAGCAATCAGCCCCAGCATTTT. As protein: CASSSTKSNQPQHF.

This chain connects TRBV3-1 to TRBJ2-7, with 12 positions matching TRBD2. CDR3 size: 14 residues. Germline CDR1 LGHDT, CDR2 YNNKEL (reference sequence). Trimming cost V 4 bases and J 7 bases; bases outside gene matches: 5. This CDR3 is CASSPGLAGWEQYF. As DNA, the CDR3 is TGTGCCAGCAGCCCGGGACTAGCGGGTTGGGAGCAGTACTTC.

The chain links TRBV29-1 to TRBJ2-4; maybe TRBD2 (7 bases). The DNA end is more similar to TRBJ2-7, so the J call may be wrong. This CDR3 is built from 13 residues. Germline loops: CDR1 SQVTM, CDR2 ANQGSEA. This CDR3 reads CSAQGGVAYEQYF. CDR3 nucleotide sequence: TGCAGCGCCCAAGGGGGGGTCGCCTACGAGCAGTACTTC.

The chain employs TRBV11-2 and TRBJ2-3, with 8 bases lining up with TRBD1. In germline, CDR1 is SGHAT, CDR2 FQNNGV. After removal of 1 base from V and 5 bases from J, the junction contained 8 bases not matched to a gene. The CDR3 loop spans 16 amino acids. The CDR3 loop is CASSLGVDRAIDTQYF. The CDR3 region has the DNA TGTGCCAGCAGCTTAGGAGTGGACAGGGCGATAGATACGCAGTATTTT.

This clonotype was recorded many times. The chain uses TRBV7-2 and TRBJ2-3, with D unclear. V was trimmed by 2 bases and J by 0 bases, leaving 9 bases between them. Germline assignment: CDR1 SGHTA and CDR2 FQGNSA. The CDR3 loop spans 15 amino acids. The DNA for the CDR3 is TGTGCCAGCAGCTTACACAGATCTAGCACAGATACGCAGTATTTT. This gives the protein CASSLHRSSTDTQYF. Supplemented by reference TRBV7-2 and TRBJ2-3, the full variable domain reads GAGVSQSPSNKVTEKGKDVELRCDPISGHTALYWYRQSLGQGLEFLIYFQGNSAPDKSGLPSDRFSAERTGGSVSTLTIQRTQQEDSAVYLCASSLHRSSTDTQYFGPGTRLTVL.

This clonotype has a handful of counts. V usage is TRBV12-3 or TRBV12-4 and J usage is TRBJ2-7; 10 nucleotides agree with TRBD1. V dropped 6 bases and J dropped 3; count of bases not matched to a gene: 5. This CDR3 is 14 amino acids long. The CDR3 protein is CASSLDRGYYEQYF. Written as DNA, the CDR3 is TGTGCCAGCAGCCTGGACAGGGGGTACTACGAGCAGTACTTC.